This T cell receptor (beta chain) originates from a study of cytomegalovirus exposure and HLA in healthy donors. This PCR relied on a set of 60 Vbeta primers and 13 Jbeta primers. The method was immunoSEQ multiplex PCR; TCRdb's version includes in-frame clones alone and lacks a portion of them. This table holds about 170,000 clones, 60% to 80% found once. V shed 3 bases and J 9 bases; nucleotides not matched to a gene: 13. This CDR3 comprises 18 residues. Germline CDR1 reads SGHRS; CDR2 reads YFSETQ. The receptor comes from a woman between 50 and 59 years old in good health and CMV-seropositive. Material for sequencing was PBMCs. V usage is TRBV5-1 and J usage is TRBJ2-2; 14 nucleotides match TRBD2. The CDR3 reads CASSSRDRLAGGPRELFF. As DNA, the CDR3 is TGCGCCAGCAGCTCCCGTGATAGACTAGCGGGGGGGCCTCGGGAGCTGTTTTTT.